A selection of T cell receptor beta chains follows, all from one sample in a study of cytotoxic CD8 clonotypes in ibrutinib-treated CLL. Data came from immunoSEQ multiplex PCR; TCRdb stores just in-frame clones and leaves some out. This sample carries some 150,000 clones, roughly 80% of them seen once, and the ten largest clones take under 35%. The source material was PBMCs, sampled after 12 months of ibrutinib treatment. The receptor source for this set is a human donor with chronic lymphocytic leukemia. CDR3s include the opening cysteine and the closing phenylalanine or tryptophan. The order of the fields is J gene, D gene, V gene, clone size, CDR3 protein, CDR3 DNA. A D gene is named only where the DNA matches it firmly. The listing skips clone size in some rows; elsewhere it reads once, few, many or a size class.

>TRBJ1-2|TRBD1|TRBV6-5|.
CASGTGVSPYGYTF
TGTGCCTCCGGGACAGGGGTCAGCCCCTATGGCTACACCTTC
>TRBJ1-2|TRBD1|TRBV19|once
CATGGQGTLYGYGYTF
TGTGCCACAGGGGGACAGGGAACACTTTACGGCTATGGCTACACCTTC
>TRBJ2-1|.|TRBV2|.
CASSKGVNEQFF
TGTGCCAGCAGTAAAGGGGTGAATGAGCAGTTCTTC
>TRBJ2-7|.|TRBV11-2|.
CASSQLRDGNGYEQYF
TGTGCCAGCAGCCAGCTCCGGGATGGTAACGGCTACGAGCAGTACTTC
>TRBJ2-3|.|TRBV5-1|.
CASSVGTPTSTDTQYF
TGCGCCAGCAGCGTTGGGACTCCAACTAGCACAGATACGCAGTATTTT
>TRBJ1-5|.|TRBV28|.
CASNPLGGAGQPQHF
TGTGCCAGCAACCCCCTCGGGGGGGCCGGTCAGCCCCAGCATTTT
>TRBJ2-3|TRBD2|TRBV18|.
CASSPTPLAGASTDTQYF
TGTGCCAGCTCACCCACCCCACTAGCGGGGGCTAGCACAGATACGCAGTATTTT
>TRBJ2-7|.|TRBV13|.
CASSSQGYEQYF
TGTGCCAGCAGCTCTCAGGGTTACGAGCAGTACTTC
>TRBJ1-5|.|TRBV18|.
CASSPFSGQTNQPQHF
TGTGCCAGCTCACCATTTTCCGGACAGACCAATCAGCCCCAGCATTTT
>TRBJ2-7|.|TRBV18|.
CASSPPGMHEQYF
TGTGCCAGCTCACCACCCGGGATGCACGAGCAGTACTTC
>TRBJ2-7|TRBD1|TRBV7-2|.
CASAPGPGQADYEQYF
TGTGCCAGCGCCCCCGGGCCGGGACAGGCAGACTACGAGCAGTACTTC
>TRBJ2-7|.|TRBV5-5|.
CASSSPTSYEQYF
TGTGCCAGCAGCTCACCTACGAGCTACGAGCAGTACTTC
>TRBJ2-7|.|TRBV28|.
CASSGQRTSAWGEQYF
TGTGCCAGCAGCGGACAGAGGACGTCCGCCTGGGGCGAGCAGTACTTC
>TRBJ1-5|.|TRBV5-1|.
CASRAIWGSNQPQHF
TGCGCCAGCCGAGCCATCTGGGGTAGCAATCAGCCCCAGCATTTT
>TRBJ2-7|TRBD2|TRBV6-6|.
CASSYLGGGTYEQYF
TGTGCCAGCAGTTACCTGGGCGGGGGTACCTACGAGCAGTACTTC
>TRBJ2-1|.|TRBV5-1|.
CASSPRERLNEQFF
TGCGCCAGCAGTCCTCGTGAGCGGCTCAATGAGCAGTTCTTC
>TRBJ2-3|.|TRBV28|.
CASSRGDTQYF
TGTGCCAGCAGCCGGGGGGATACGCAGTATTTT
>TRBJ1-2|TRBD1|TRBV9|.
CASSPPGTGVKGYTF
TGTGCCAGCAGCCCACCCGGGACAGGGGTGAAGGGCTACACCTTC
>TRBJ2-2|.|TRBV7-8|.
CASSLAWSGGELFF
TGTGCCAGCAGCTTAGCATGGTCGGGCGGGGAGCTGTTTTTT
>TRBJ2-7|TRBD2|TRBV19|.
CASSLSGSSYEQYF
TGTGCCAGTAGTCTAAGCGGGAGCTCCTACGAGCAGTACTTC
>TRBJ2-7|.|TRBV28|.
CASSFPRRDVSTYEQYF
TGTGCCAGCAGTTTCCCCCGCCGGGACGTGTCAACCTACGAGCAGTACTTC
>TRBJ2-1|.|TRBV21-1|.
CASSKALTSGRGFDEQFF
TGTGCCAGCAGCAAAGCTTTGACTAGCGGGCGGGGTTTCGATGAGCAGTTCTTC
>TRBJ1-3|TRBD1|TRBV19|.
CASIFAGGSSGNTIYF
TGTGCCAGTATCTTCGCAGGGGGTTCTTCTGGAAACACCATATATTTT
>TRBJ1-5|TRBD1|TRBV5-3|.
CARSEGQGPQHF
TGTGCCAGAAGCGAGGGACAGGGGCCCCAGCATTTT
>TRBJ1-6|.|TRBV9|once
CASSASRVGGSSPLHF
TGTGCCAGCAGCGCGTCGAGGGTGGGGGGATCCTCACCCCTCCACTTT
>TRBJ2-3|TRBD2|TRBV11-2|many
CASSFHFSGGGTDTQYF
TGTGCCAGCAGCTTTCACTTTAGCGGGGGAGGCACAGATACGCAGTATTTT
>TRBJ1-5|.|TRBV20-1|.
CSASRGQPQHF
TGCAGTGCTAGCAGGGGTCAGCCCCAGCATTTT
>TRBJ1-4|.|TRBV28|.
CASSQTGILATNEKLFF
TGTGCCAGCAGTCAAACAGGGATTCTTGCAACTAATGAAAAACTGTTTTTT
>TRBJ1-1|.|TRBV23-1|.
CASSPNAGAGPTEAFF
TGCGCCAGCAGTCCTAACGCAGGGGCAGGGCCCACTGAAGCTTTCTTT
>TRBJ2-7|.|TRBV20-1|.
CSALRSGEQYF
TGCAGTGCTTTACGAAGCGGGGAGCAGTACTTC
>TRBJ1-3|.|TRBV9|few
CASSSGESSGNTIYF
TGTGCCAGCAGTTCGGGAGAGAGCTCTGGAAACACCATATATTTT
>TRBJ2-2|TRBD1|TRBV18|once
CASSPPTGVDTGELFF
TGTGCCAGCTCACCTCCTACAGGGGTTGACACCGGGGAGCTGTTTTTT
>TRBJ2-7|.|TRBV5-6|.
CASSKGGRSSSYEQYF
TGTGCCAGCAGCAAGGGAGGCCGATCCTCCTCCTACGAGCAGTACTTC
>TRBJ1-1|TRBD1|TRBV6-5|.
CASSSQGRNTEAFF
TGTGCCAGCAGTTCACAGGGGAGGAACACTGAAGCTTTCTTT
>TRBJ1-2|.|TRBV5-1|.
CASSFQFSGDGYTF
TGCGCCAGCAGCTTTCAGTTTTCGGGGGATGGCTACACCTTC
>TRBJ2-7|.|TRBV10-3|.
CAISKIAQDTYEQYF
TGTGCCATCAGCAAGATAGCACAGGACACCTACGAGCAGTACTTC
>TRBJ2-5|TRBD1|TRBV5-1|.
CASSVNGQGIVQETQYF
TGCGCCAGCAGCGTCAATGGACAGGGTATCGTCCAAGAGACCCAGTACTTC
>TRBJ2-7|TRBD1|TRBV7-9|.
CASSFEGAGYEQYF
TGTGCCAGCAGCTTCGAGGGGGCTGGCTACGAGCAGTACTTC
>TRBJ1-3|.|TRBV18|.
CASSPSESGNTIYF
TGTGCCAGCTCACCATCAGAATCTGGAAACACCATATATTTT
>TRBJ2-1|TRBD2|TRBV14|.
CASSPRTSGANEQFF
TGTGCCAGCAGCCCGCGGACTAGCGGGGCCAATGAGCAGTTCTTC
>TRBJ2-5|.|TRBV29-1|few
CSVEIETQYF
TGCAGCGTTGAGATCGAGACCCAGTACTTC
>TRBJ2-7|TRBD2|TRBV5-4|.
CASSSGGLAKTYEQYF
TGTGCCAGCAGCTCAGGGGGACTAGCTAAGACCTACGAGCAGTACTTC
>TRBJ2-1|.|TRBV5-1|.
CASSKGPGEQFF
TGCGCCAGCAGCAAAGGACCCGGTGAGCAGTTCTTC
>TRBJ2-5|.|TRBV7-3|.
CASSFSSQETQYF
TGTGCCAGCAGCTTCTCAAGCCAAGAGACCCAGTACTTC
>TRBJ1-3|.|TRBV15|.
CATSNLGRGPLANTIYF
TGTGCCACCAGCAATCTTGGGAGGGGTCCTCTGGCAAACACCATATATTTT
>TRBJ2-1|TRBD2|TRBV19|.
CASSSLSSGGSYNEQFF
TGTGCCAGTAGCTCCCTCTCTAGCGGGGGGTCCTACAATGAGCAGTTCTTC
>TRBJ1-6|.|TRBV9|.
CASRPGVDNSPLHF
TGTGCCAGCCGTCCAGGGGTGGATAATTCACCCCTCCACTTT
>TRBJ2-3|TRBD2|TRBV4-3|.
CASSQGGRKSDTQYF
TGCGCCAGCAGCCAAGGCGGGAGGAAGTCAGATACGCAGTATTTT
>TRBJ1-1|TRBD1|TRBV6-6|.
CASSYDWTGNTEAFF
TGTGCCAGCAGTTACGATTGGACAGGCAACACTGAAGCTTTCTTT
>TRBJ2-1|TRBD2|TRBV6-1|.
CASTLGLAGGHEQFF
TGTGCCAGCACCTTGGGGCTAGCGGGAGGACATGAGCAGTTCTTC
>TRBJ1-1|.|TRBV11-2|.
CASSLGGTGYEAFF
TGTGCCAGCAGCTTAGGCGGTACAGGATACGAAGCTTTCTTT
>TRBJ2-5|.|TRBV6-5|.
CASTVGVGETQYF
TGTGCCAGCACCGTTGGTGTAGGCGAGACCCAGTACTTC
>TRBJ1-2|TRBD1|TRBV13|.
CASSLGTGGDYGYTF
TGTGCCAGCAGCCTCGGGACAGGGGGCGACTATGGCTACACCTTC
>TRBJ1-1|TRBD1|TRBV4-2|few
CASSRGGQANTEAFF
TGTGCCAGCAGCCGTGGGGGACAGGCAAACACTGAAGCTTTCTTT
>TRBJ1-2|TRBD1|TRBV4-2|few
CASRGSGGAYGYTF
TGTGCCAGCAGGGGGTCAGGGGGCGCCTATGGCTACACCTTC
>TRBJ2-5|.|TRBV18|.
CASSPKEEGTSGTQYF
TGTGCCAGCTCACCAAAAGAAGAGGGTACTAGTGGGACCCAGTACTTC